This T cell receptor (beta chain) was documented in a study of beta chain features in type 1 diabetes. About this clone: Its antigen is unidentified.

Study results and caveats: Within the patient group, naive, central memory and Treg TCRB repertoires appeared more similar to each other than within healthy donors. For Type 1 diabetes patients, all four CD4+ subsets carried TCRB CDR3s that were moderately but significantly shorter.

V dropped 3 bases and J dropped 0 bases, with 9 bases sitting between them. The CDR3 length is 15 residues. Germline values: CDR1 SGHRS, CDR2 YFSETQ. The authors reverse transcribed all of the isolated RNA, so sequencing captured expressed TCRB transcripts. Some clones are missing from TCRdb's copy, which holds only in-frame ones; the method was immunoSEQ multiplex PCR. The sample holds around 250,000 clones, approximately 24% seen once. Sequenced material: naive CD4+ T cells from blood. The chain joins TRBV5-1 to TRBJ2-2; tentative D call: TRBD2 (6 bases). The clonotype was recovered from a woman aged 30 to 39 with type 1 diabetes. CDR3 region: CASSSGGPNTGELFF. The CDR3 DNA sequence: TGCGCCAGCAGCTCCGGAGGGCCGAACACCGGGGAGCTGTTTTTT.